This TCR beta chain was sequenced for a study of cytomegalovirus exposure and HLA in healthy donors. Across the study: Falling in the Caucasian-associated ancestry cluster were about four fifths of under 450 genotyped donors.

The donors gave bone marrow, and they were healthy. The study ran its PCR with 60 Vbeta and 13 Jbeta primers. Methods used by the authors: It was a later analysis that counted about 80 million unique TCR beta chains, of which roughly 10 million were shared. Only in-frame clones appear in the TCRdb table, and some are missing; sequencing was by immunoSEQ multiplex PCR. V, J and clone size reflect that table, while D and trimming were determined from the DNA. The sample gives some 130,000 clones, approximately 70% of which show up once; 2.1% is in the top ten. V dropped 7 bases and J dropped 5 bases, with 18 bases sitting between them. CDR1 and CDR2 from the germline V gene are SQVTM and ANQGSEA. The CDR3 sequence is 14 residues long.

The rearrangement links TRBV29-1 to TRBJ2-1; D is possibly TRBD2 (5 bases). The TCR originated in a woman in her sixties in good health and CMV-seropositive. Sequences were obtained from PBMCs. The CDR3 reads CSAPRWEINNEQFF. CDR3 coding DNA: TGCAGCGCCCCGAGGTGGGAGATCAACAATGAGCAGTTCTTC.